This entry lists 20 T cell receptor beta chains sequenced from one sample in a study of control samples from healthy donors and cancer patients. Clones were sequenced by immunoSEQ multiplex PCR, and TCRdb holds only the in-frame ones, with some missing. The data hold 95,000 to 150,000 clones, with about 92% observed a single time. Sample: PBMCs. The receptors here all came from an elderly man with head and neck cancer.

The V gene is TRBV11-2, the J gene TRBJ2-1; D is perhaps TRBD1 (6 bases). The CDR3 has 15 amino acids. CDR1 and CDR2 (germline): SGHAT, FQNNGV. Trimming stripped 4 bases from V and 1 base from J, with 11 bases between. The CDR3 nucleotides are TGTGCCAGCAGCTGGGACATTATATCCTACAATGAGCAGTTCTTC. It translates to CASSWDIISYNEQFF.

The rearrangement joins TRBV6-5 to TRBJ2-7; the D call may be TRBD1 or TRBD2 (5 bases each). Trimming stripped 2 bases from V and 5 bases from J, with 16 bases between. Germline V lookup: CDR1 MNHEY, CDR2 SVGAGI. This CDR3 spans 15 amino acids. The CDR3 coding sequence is TGTGCCAGCAGTTACGGGGCGGGTTCTAGCCACGAGCAGTACTTC. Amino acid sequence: CASSYGAGSSHEQYF.

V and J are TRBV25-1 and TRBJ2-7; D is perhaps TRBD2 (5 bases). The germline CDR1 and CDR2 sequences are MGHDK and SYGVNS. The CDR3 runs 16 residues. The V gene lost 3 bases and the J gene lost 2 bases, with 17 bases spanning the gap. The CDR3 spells CASSDGKWRTTYEQYF. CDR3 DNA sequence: TGTGCCAGCAGTGATGGGAAATGGAGGACCACCTACGAGCAGTACTTC.

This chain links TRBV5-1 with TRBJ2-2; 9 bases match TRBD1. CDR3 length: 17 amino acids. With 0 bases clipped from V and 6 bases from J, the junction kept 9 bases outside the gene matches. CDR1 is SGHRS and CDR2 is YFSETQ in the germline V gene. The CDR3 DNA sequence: TGCGCCAGCAGCTTGGAGGGACAGGGTACCCCTGCCGGGGAGCTGTTTTTT. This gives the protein CASSLEGQGTPAGELFF.

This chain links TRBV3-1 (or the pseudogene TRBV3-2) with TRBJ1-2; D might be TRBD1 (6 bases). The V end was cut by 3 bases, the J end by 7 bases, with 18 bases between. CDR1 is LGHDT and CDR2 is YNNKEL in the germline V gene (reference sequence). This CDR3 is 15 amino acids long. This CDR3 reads CASSQEKGQRGGYTF. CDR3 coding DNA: TGTGCCAGCAGCCAGGAGAAAGGACAGCGCGGTGGCTACACCTTC.

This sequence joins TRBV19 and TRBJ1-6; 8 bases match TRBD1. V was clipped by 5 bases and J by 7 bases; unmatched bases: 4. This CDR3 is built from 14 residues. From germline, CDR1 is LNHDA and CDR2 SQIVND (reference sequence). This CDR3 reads CASSGGTGNSPLHF. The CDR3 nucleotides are TGTGCCAGTAGTGGCGGGACAGGCAATTCACCCCTCCACTTT.

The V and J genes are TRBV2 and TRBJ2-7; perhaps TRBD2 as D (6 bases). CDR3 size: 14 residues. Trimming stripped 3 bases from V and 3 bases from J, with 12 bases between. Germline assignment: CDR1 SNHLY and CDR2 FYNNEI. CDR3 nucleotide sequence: TGTGCCAGCAGTGATTCAAGGGAGGTCTACGAGCAGTACTTC. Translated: CASSDSREVYEQYF.

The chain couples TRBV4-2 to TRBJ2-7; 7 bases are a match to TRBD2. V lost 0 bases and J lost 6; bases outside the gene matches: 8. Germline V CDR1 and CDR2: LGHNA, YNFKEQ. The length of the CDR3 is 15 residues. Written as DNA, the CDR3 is TGTGCCAGCAGCCAAGAGGCGGGAGTTTCTCGCGAGCAGTACTTC. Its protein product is CASSQEAGVSREQYF.

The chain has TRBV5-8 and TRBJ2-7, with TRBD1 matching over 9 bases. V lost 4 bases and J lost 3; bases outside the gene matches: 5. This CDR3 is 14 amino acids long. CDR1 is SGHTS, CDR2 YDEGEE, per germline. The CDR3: CASSLGQGGYEQYF. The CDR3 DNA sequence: TGTGCCAGCAGCCTGGGACAGGGTGGCTACGAGCAGTACTTC. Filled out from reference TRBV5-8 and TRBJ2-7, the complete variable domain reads EAGVTQSPTHLIKTRGQQATLRCSPISGHTSVYWYQQALGLGLQFLLWYDEGEERNRGNFPPRFSGRQFPNYSSELNVNALELEDSALYLCASSLGQGGYEQYFGPGTRLTVT.

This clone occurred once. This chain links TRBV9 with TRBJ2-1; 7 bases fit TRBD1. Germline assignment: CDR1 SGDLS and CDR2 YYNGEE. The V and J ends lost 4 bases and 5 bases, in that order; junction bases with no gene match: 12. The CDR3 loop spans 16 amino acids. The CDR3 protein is CASSFRRGQYHNEQFF. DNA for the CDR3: TGTGCCAGCAGCTTTCGCAGGGGACAGTACCACAATGAGCAGTTCTTC.

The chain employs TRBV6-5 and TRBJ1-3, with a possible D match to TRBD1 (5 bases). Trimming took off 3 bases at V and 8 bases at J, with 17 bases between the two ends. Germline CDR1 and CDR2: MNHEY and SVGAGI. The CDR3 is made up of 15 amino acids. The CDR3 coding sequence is TGTGCCAGCAGTTATCGTCTGAGGGGTTGGGACACCATATATTTT. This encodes CASSYRLRGWDTIYF.

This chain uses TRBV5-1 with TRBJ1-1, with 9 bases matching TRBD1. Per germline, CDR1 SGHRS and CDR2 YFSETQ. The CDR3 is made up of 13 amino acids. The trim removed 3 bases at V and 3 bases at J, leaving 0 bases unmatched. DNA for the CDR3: TGCGCCAGCAGCTGGACAGGGGACACTGAAGCTTTCTTT. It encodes CASSWTGDTEAFF.

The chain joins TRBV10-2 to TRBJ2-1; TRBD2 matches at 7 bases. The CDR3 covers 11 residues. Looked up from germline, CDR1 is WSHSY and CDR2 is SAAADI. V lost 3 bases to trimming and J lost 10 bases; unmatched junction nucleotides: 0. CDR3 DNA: TGCGCCAGCAGTGAAGCGGGAGAGCAGTTCTTC. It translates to CASSEAGEQFF.

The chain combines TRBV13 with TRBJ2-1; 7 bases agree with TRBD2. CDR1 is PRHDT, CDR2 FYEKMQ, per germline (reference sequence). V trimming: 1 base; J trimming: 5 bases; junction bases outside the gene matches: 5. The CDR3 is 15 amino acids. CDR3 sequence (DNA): TGTGCCAGCAGCTTAGCCTTGCTAGCGGACAATGAGCAGTTCTTC. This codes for CASSLALLADNEQFF.

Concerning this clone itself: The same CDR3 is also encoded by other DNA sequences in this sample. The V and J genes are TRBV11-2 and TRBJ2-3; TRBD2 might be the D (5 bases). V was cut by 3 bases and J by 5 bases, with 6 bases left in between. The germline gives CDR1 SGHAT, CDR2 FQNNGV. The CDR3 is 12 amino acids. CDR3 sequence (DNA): TGTGCCAGCAGCTTGGGGAGAGATACGCAGTATTTT. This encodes CASSLGRDTQYF.

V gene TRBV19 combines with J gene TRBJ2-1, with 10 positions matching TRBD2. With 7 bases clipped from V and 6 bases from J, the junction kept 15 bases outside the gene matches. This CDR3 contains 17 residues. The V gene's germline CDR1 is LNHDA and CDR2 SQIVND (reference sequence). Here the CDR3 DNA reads TGTGCCAGTACCGGGGCTAGCGGGAGAGGATACCTCAATGAGCAGTTCTTC. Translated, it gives CASTGASGRGYLNEQFF.

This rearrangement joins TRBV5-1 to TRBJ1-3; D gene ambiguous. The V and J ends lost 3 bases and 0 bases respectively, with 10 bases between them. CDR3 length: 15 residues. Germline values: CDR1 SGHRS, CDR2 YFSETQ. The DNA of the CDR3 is TGCGCCAGCAGCTCGGAAGTGTACTCTGGAAACACCATATATTTT. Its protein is CASSSEVYSGNTIYF. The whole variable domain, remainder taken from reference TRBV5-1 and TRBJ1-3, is KAGVTQTPRYLIKTRGQQVTLSCSPISGHRSVSWYQQTPGQGLQFLFEYFSETQRNKGNFPGRFSGRQFSNSRSEMNVSTLELGDSALYLCASSSEVYSGNTIYFGEGSWLTVV.

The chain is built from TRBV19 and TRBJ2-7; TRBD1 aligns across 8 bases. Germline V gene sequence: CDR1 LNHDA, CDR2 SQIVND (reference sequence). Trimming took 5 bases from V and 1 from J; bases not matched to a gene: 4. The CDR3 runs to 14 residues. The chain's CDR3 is CASSSGTGSYEQYF. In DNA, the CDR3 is TGTGCCAGTAGTTCCGGGACAGGATCCTACGAGCAGTACTTC.

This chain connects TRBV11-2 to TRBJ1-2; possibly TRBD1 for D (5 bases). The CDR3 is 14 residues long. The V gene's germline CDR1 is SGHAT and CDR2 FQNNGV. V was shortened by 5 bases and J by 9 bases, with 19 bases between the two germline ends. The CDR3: CASSHWGEAPRYTF. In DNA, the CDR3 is TGTGCCAGCAGCCACTGGGGGGAGGCCCCACGCTACACCTTC.

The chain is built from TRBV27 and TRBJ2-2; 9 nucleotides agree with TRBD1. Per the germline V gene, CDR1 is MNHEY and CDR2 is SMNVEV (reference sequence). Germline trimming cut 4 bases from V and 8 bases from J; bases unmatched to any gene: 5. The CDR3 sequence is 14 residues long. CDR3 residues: CASSSLQGAGELFF. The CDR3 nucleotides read TGTGCCAGCAGTTCCCTACAGGGGGCAGGGGAGCTGTTTTTT.